The clone carrying this T cell receptor (beta chain) was counted between two and nine times. What it binds is not known. The sample belongs to a study of cytomegalovirus exposure and HLA in healthy donors. Overall study findings and caveats: Rare TCR sequences dominated, though some public TCRs recurred in many donors. Upon later analysis, TCR association rates were observed to vary by HLA locus, being highest for DRB1 and lowest for HLA-C.

Germline CDR1 reads SEHNR; CDR2 reads FQNEAQ (reference sequence). The CDR3 consists of 13 residues. V was cut by 5 bases and J by 6 bases, with 14 bases left in between. PCR used 60 Vbeta primers and 13 Jbeta primers. Profiled with immunoSEQ multiplex PCR; TCRdb holds only in-frame clones, not every one. The data contain about 130,000 clones, approximately 8.8% of them singletons. Sequences were obtained from PBMCs. This chain connects TRBV7-9 to TRBJ2-7, with a possible D match to TRBD1 (7 bases). The source of this sequence is a man aged 40-49 years in good health and CMV-seronegative. The CDR3 DNA reads TGTGCCAGCAGCGCCTACAGGGGAGGCGAGCAGTACTTC. Translation: CASSAYRGGEQYF.